The TCR beta chain described here comes from a study of cytomegalovirus exposure and HLA in healthy donors (TCRdb year 2017). Background for the entire study: An earlier analysis of around 600 of the donors reported 276 Gb of sequence data and 100 million to 130 million unique TCR beta sequences from about 179 million T cells. Of the roughly 420 genotyped donors, more than 75% were placed in the genetic ancestry cluster associated with self-reported Caucasian donors. High-throughput TCR immunosequencing, statistical association of individual TCRs with disease status, and machine learning were combined to predict cytomegalovirus infection status. The study used immunosequencing to profile the T cell repertoires of about 670 subjects and linked those repertoires to cytomegalovirus serostatus. On average, roughly 250,000 unique TCR beta nucleotide sequences were sequenced per donor among some 430 genotyped donors of the cohort, with roughly 19% of those sequences being non-productive. The aim of the study was to test whether cataloging public T cell receptors could identify signatures of past pathogen exposure. A later genetic analysis used genome-wide SNP genotypes for about 60% of the roughly 700 donors, treating that subset as a discovery cohort. An earlier analysis of around 640 of the donors used high-throughput TCR beta sequencing to judge whether each TCR beta V gene segment behaved as functional or pseudogenic. Donor age, sex, ethnicity and CMV serostatus were compiled alongside the repertoire data. Rather than using new phenotypic data, the later analysis identified candidate immune exposures from TCR beta sequences and from how often those sequences occurred across donors. Typing coverage varied by locus: roughly 629-630 donors for A, B, C, DRB1 and DQB1; 522 for DQA1; more than 600 for DPA1; approximately 470 for DPB1. Five DR-DQ haplotypes were handled as single units for association and clustering because linkage in the cohort was strong. In addition to the first cohort of roughly 670 subjects, a separate validation cohort of 100 to 150 different subjects was used. Every repertoire in the discovery cohort had been generated on one and the same sequencing platform. HLA typing covered class I and class II loci at four-digit resolution. An early release covering approximately 600 HLA-typed donors comprised around 300 gigabases of sequencing data and 65 million to 100 million unique TCR sequences. In a later analysis, previously published TCR beta repertoires from about 670 donors were re-analyzed and high-resolution HLA genotyping was added so that TCR occurrence patterns could be studied. General study outcomes and caveats: The authors suggested that the approach could potentially be extended to other disease states and immunological phenotypes. In a later analysis, most CMV-associated TCR beta chains were found to appear HLA-restricted, with HLA associations seemingly driven largely by CMV exposure. In both the original and validation cohorts, the classifier was reported to diagnose cytomegalovirus status with high specificity and sensitivity. Because counts were too low, seventeen rarely observed V segments, including chromosome 9 orphons, were left out of the earlier analysis of some 600 of the donors. A total of roughly 160 TCR beta chains were listed by the study as associated with cytomegalovirus. A group of highly shared sequence variants was considered likely to be a technical artifact of the sequencing pipeline. A few of the identified cytomegalovirus-associated TCR beta chains were confirmed in vitro to be specific for cytomegalovirus antigens. In this cohort, only TCR beta chains were sequenced, and detectable features were limited by the absence of alpha or paired-chain data. Because HLA typing was missing for some donors at each locus, association tests included only the typed subset. Correlated functional status among segregating V segments might be attributable to linkage disequilibrium, but an unknown experimental factor could not be ruled out. The only immune exposure information available for the cohort was CMV serostatus. In a later analysis, the rate of TCR association differed among HLA loci, with DRB1 alleles having the most associated TCRs and HLA-C alleles having the fewest. Broadly in line with IMGT annotations, most TCR beta V segments showed up in productive rearrangements about 90% or about 30% of the time in an earlier analysis of some 590 of the donors. An association between a missense DCLRE1C variant and V-gene and J-gene trimming of TCR beta chains was found in a later genetic analysis and replicated in an independent cohort. When HLA alleles, especially DR and DQ, strongly co-occurred, attributing TCR associations to individual alleles was difficult. Several of the top co-occurrence clusters appeared to be linked to parvovirus B19, influenza, CMV and Epstein-Barr virus, according to a later analysis. While some public TCRs were present in many individuals, most TCR sequences turned up only very rarely across donors. A further reported finding was that TCR beta sequences accurately predicted the HLA-A and HLA-B alleles for most subjects in the first cohort. Because the 87-base-pair reads could not distinguish some IMGT-functional V segments, including TRBV6-2 and TRBV6-3, those segments were excluded. Compared with equally common non-associated chains, HLA-associated TCR beta chains in a later analysis were more clonally expanded and had lower generation probabilities. Compared with the roughly 710-donor mean, donors in an Asian-associated ancestry cluster had fewer N-insertions in productive TCRs, according to a later genetic analysis. Specific HLA alleles were associated with 18,000 or so TCR beta sequences at a false discovery rate of 0.05 in a later analysis. Sequencing depth was assumed to be roughly uniform across donors in the presence/absence analyses, though that assumption may not hold.

On this clone: Its antigen remains unidentified. Per-base qualities were not stored, and no clone one base away is much larger.

The CDR3, cysteine through phenylalanine, is 12 amino acids long. Kept here is only the CDR3 DNA, which spans 36 bases and is read in frame from base 1. CDR1 and CDR2, looked up from the germline V gene (reference sequence), are SEHNR and FQNEAQ. A distance of 10 bases separates the germline ends of V and J, which lose 3 bases and 7 bases respectively. In total, roughly 710 healthy bone marrow donors made up the cohort. All cohort members were sampled while nominally healthy, although unrecorded immune exposures were likely present. The donor was CMV seronegative and belonged to the group of 352 seronegative cohort members. A peripheral blood sample was collected from each donor, and TCR beta sequencing was performed on peripheral blood mononuclear cells. The Qiagen DNeasy Blood Extraction Kit was used to extract genomic DNA from the blood cell samples. The method was the immunoSEQ multiplex PCR assay. The multiplex PCR relied on a mix of 60 forward primers for TCR Vbeta segments and 13 reverse primers for TCR Jbeta segments. Amplification of the CDR3 region of rearranged TCR beta genes was performed with a multiplex PCR assay on genomic DNA. Amplified TCR beta libraries were sequenced as 87-base-pair reads on the Illumina HiSeq System. The original methods were these. In a later analysis, 77 million or so unique TCR beta chains were counted across the roughly 670 repertoires, and roughly 11 million of these chains were shared by at least two donors. Raw reads were error-corrected and collapsed into unique sequences by a nearest-neighbor algorithm in which closely related sequences were merged to remove PCR and sequencing errors. V, D and J gene segments were assigned by aligning CDR3 sequences to IMGT reference sequences. Each retained sequence needed at least a six-nucleotide match to both a V gene segment and a J gene segment. A rearrangement was called productive if the CDR3 had no stop codons and remained in frame with V and J, and every other rearrangement was called non-productive. CDR3 was defined according to IMGT convention as the region running from the second conserved V-encoded cysteine to the conserved J-encoded phenylalanine. The earlier analysis of fewer than 750 of the donors excluded sequences that lacked an unambiguous match to a single V gene segment. An earlier analysis of fewer than 650 of the donors classified V segments as functional when productive rearrangements were above 56.7% and as segregating when the standard deviation between donors was above 5%. A statistical classification framework was built for diagnosing cytomegalovirus status from the catalog of TCR beta chain sequences. A later analysis assigned V and J genes by comparing TCR nucleotide sequences with IMGT/GENE-DB human TR gene sequences. A later analysis assigned CDR3 sequences and most-parsimonious VDJ recombination scenarios with the TCRdist pipeline. In a later analysis, every TCR beta chain was defined by the combination of its CDR3 amino acid sequence and its V-gene family, and reads without a unique V-gene family were dropped. To address suspected cross-contamination and a sequencing artifact, a later analysis removed 450 to 700 highly shared, low-generation-probability nucleotide sequences. In a later analysis, a clonal expansion index for each public chain was calculated from normalized within-repertoire ranks of inferred template counts. Generation probabilities in a later analysis came from a VDJ recombination model fitted to out-of-frame rearrangements, and those results were checked against IGoR. In a later analysis, hypergeometric tests were used to score TCR-TCR, TCR-HLA and TCR-CMV co-occurrence, with a repertoire-size bias correction applied to TCR pairs. In a later analysis, false discovery rates were estimated by permuting HLA or CMV assignments 20 times. In a later analysis, co-occurring TCRs were grouped using DBSCAN, and TCRdist sequence similarity was added for clustering within HLA-allele-positive subsets. Repertoires with fewer than 30,000 or more than 120,000 public chains were left out of co-occurrence clustering, as were five repertoires with anomalous nucleotide sharing. The immuneACCESS repertoire file appears here via TCRdb, limited to in-frame rearrangements. These files lack a portion of the clones; in checked studies, under half of the deficit traces to unresolved V genes, and the cause of the others is not known. That table furnishes V, J and clone size, whereas the DNA furnished D and trimming. Within this sample are 180,000 or so clones, with more than 80% of them counted one time only. The ten biggest clones cover approximately 0.78% of the sample.

The sequence joins TRBV7-9 to TRBJ2-7, with no reliable assignment of the D segment. The clonotype comes from a woman aged 18-29 years in good health and CMV-seronegative. The sequenced sample consisted of PBMCs. The DNA sequence reads TGTGCCAGCAGCTTGTTGCTAGGTGAGCAGTACTTC. It specifies CASSLLLGEQYF.